Shown below are 29 T cell receptor beta chains from a single sample sequenced in a study of T cell clusters in autoimmune cytopenias. TRB rearrangements were amplified by touch-down multiplex PCR with mixed TRB-A/B primers. TCRdb re-called the multiplex PCR reads; every CDR3 protein appears as one record, without DNA. The sample has about 7,500 distinct CDR3 sequences. Roughly 38,000 genome equivalents of blood DNA were amplified for TRB. Input material: peripheral blood. All receptors derive from a human donor with an autoimmune cytopenia or autoimmune hepatitis (not recorded which).

The chain links TRBV12-3 or TRBV12-4 to TRBJ1-5. CDR3 length equals 16 residues. CDR3 loop: CASSFGRREGDQPQHF.

The chain couples TRBV6-2 or TRBV6-3 to TRBJ2-7; TCRdb lists TRBD1, though no DNA is available to test this call. CDR3 length: 12 residues. Germline CDR1 MNHEY, CDR2 SVGEGT. The CDR3 loop reads CASSRQGLEQYF.

This clonotype is called medium-sized based on its frequency. The chain combines TRBV18 with TRBJ2-1. CDR3 size: 13 residues. CDR1 and CDR2 from the germline V gene are KGHSH and LQKENI. This chain's CDR3 is CASSPGSYNEQFF. The full variable domain, completed using reference TRBV18 and TRBJ2-1, is NAGVMQNPRHLVRRRGQEARLRCSPMKGHSHVYWYRQLPEEGLKFMVYLQKENIIDESGMPKERFSAEFPKEGPSILRIQQVVRGDSAAYFCASSPGSYNEQFFGPGTRLTVL.

The chain is built from TRBV27 and TRBJ2-5; TCRdb indicates TRBD2, and absent DNA this call remains unverified. Germline V gives CDR1 MNHEY, CDR2 SMNVEV (reference sequence). The CDR3 spans 13 residues. CDR3 loop: CASSYGPEETQYF.

This chain links TRBV5-6 with TRBJ1-5; TCRdb designates TRBD1, a call that cannot be tested without DNA. The CDR3 loop spans 15 amino acids. Germline V gives CDR1 SGHDT, CDR2 YYEEEE. The CDR3 loop is CASSLGGTGGKPQHF.

This clonotype counts as medium-sized by frequency. The CDR3 here is CASSIGGPSRDQYF. The rearrangement joins TRBV19 to TRBJ2-5; TCRdb names TRBD2, which stays unverified in the absence of DNA. CDR1 LNHDA and CDR2 SQIVND come from the germline V gene (reference sequence). This CDR3 has 14 residues.

In terms of frequency, this clonotype is medium-sized. This chain joins TRBV29-1 and TRBJ2-3; TCRdb selects TRBD1, and the lack of DNA leaves this call unchecked. Germline loops: CDR1 SQVTM, CDR2 ANQGSEA. The CDR3 totals 13 residues. The chain's CDR3 is CSGRQGAWDTQYF.

The V call is TRBV5-6, the J call TRBJ2-3; TCRdb's assignment of TRBD1 cannot be checked, as there is no DNA. This CDR3 region has 16 residues. Germline-derived CDR1 and CDR2 are SGHDT and YYEEEE. The CDR3 reads CASSFRPGLASDTQYF.

This clonotype shows up as medium-sized by frequency. The CDR3 region is CASSYASGGTSYEQYF. The V and J genes are TRBV6-6 and TRBJ2-7; TCRdb lists TRBD2, though no DNA is available to test this call. Germline CDR1 reads MNHNY; CDR2 reads SVGAGI (reference sequence). The CDR3 runs 16 residues.

This clonotype ranks as medium-sized in terms of frequency. The rearrangement joins TRBV18 to TRBJ2-2. The CDR3 is 16 residues long. CDR1 KGHSH and CDR2 LQKENI come from the germline V gene. This CDR3 is CASSPAGAMNTGELFF.

The chain carries TRBV12-3 or TRBV12-4 and TRBJ2-3; TCRdb outputs TRBD1, but without DNA this stays unchecked. The CDR3 covers 17 residues. CDR3 loop: CASSLEQGRRNLDTQYF.

This chain connects TRBV14 to TRBJ2-1; no DNA is available, so the TRBD1 call from TCRdb remains unchecked. Germline lookup yields CDR1 SGHDN and CDR2 FVKESK. This CDR3 is 15 amino acids long. The chain's CDR3 is CASSHPRWGASGQFF. The full variable domain, with the rest looked up from reference TRBV14 and TRBJ2-1, is EAGVTQFPSHSVIEKGQTVTLRCDPISGHDNLYWYRRVMGKEIKFLLHFVKESKQDESGMPNNRFLAERTGGTYSTLKVQPAELEDSGVYFCASSHPRWGASGQFFGPGTRLTVL.

The chain recombines TRBV5-6 with TRBJ2-5. The CDR3 covers 12 residues. CDR1 SGHDT and CDR2 YYEEEE come from the germline V gene. The CDR3 is CASSLNRETQYF.

This clonotype counts as medium-sized by frequency. The rearrangement links TRBV29-1 to TRBJ1-1; the D gene TCRdb calls, TRBD1, cannot be checked with no DNA. CDR3 length equals 15 residues. CDR1 SQVTM and CDR2 ANQGSEA come from the germline V gene. The CDR3 reads CSVDWTGGSNTEAFF.

Judged by frequency, this clonotype is medium-sized. V is TRBV6-5 and J is TRBJ2-5; with no DNA, the TCRdb D assignment of TRBD1 cannot be verified. The CDR3 loop spans 15 amino acids. From germline, CDR1 is MNHEY and CDR2 SVGAGI. The CDR3 sequence is CASMSYGTAKETQYF.

The chain has TRBV5-4 and TRBJ1-6; TCRdb's assignment of TRBD1 cannot be checked, as there is no DNA. CDR3 length: 14 amino acids. Germline CDR1 SGHNT, CDR2 YYREEE (reference sequence). The CDR3 region is CASSLWGADSPLHF.

V usage is TRBV4-3 and J usage is TRBJ2-2; TCRdb gives TRBD1 as the D gene, but with no DNA this cannot be confirmed. CDR1 is LGHNA, CDR2 YSLEER, per germline. The length of the CDR3 is 15 residues. CDR3 in amino acids: CASSRETGGYGELFF.

This clonotype registers medium-sized by frequency. The rearrangement links TRBV5-4 to TRBJ2-2; without DNA, the TCRdb call of TRBD2 cannot be checked. Germline values: CDR1 SGHNT, CDR2 YYREEE (reference sequence). There are 15 residues in the CDR3. The chain's CDR3 is CASSLDALNTGELFF.

This clonotype is identified as medium-sized from frequency. The rearrangement uses TRBV6-5 and TRBJ2-1. The CDR3 covers 14 residues. Looked up from germline, CDR1 is MNHEY and CDR2 is SVGAGI. This chain's CDR3 is CASSYSGVGNEQFF.

The chain joins TRBV12-3 or TRBV12-4 to TRBJ1-1; the D gene TCRdb calls, TRBD1, cannot be checked with no DNA. The CDR3 covers 15 residues. CDR3 residues: CASSLEVRGGTEAFF.

V and J are TRBV19 and TRBJ2-2; checking the TCRdb D call of TRBD2 is not possible without DNA. CDR1 and CDR2 from the germline V gene are LNHDA and SQIVND (reference sequence). CDR3 length equals 13 residues. The CDR3 loop is CARRREGKGERVF.

This clonotype is classed as large by frequency. The rearrangement uses TRBV19 and TRBJ2-1; TCRdb's D call of TRBD1 is untestable without DNA. Germline loops: CDR1 LNHDA, CDR2 SQIVND (reference sequence). The CDR3 length is 13 residues. CDR3 region: CASSDRGPNEQFF.

This clonotype is classed as medium-sized (0.01 to 0.1%) by frequency. This chain connects TRBV19 to TRBJ1-2; with no DNA, the TCRdb D assignment of TRBD1 cannot be verified. Germline V gene sequence: CDR1 LNHDA, CDR2 SQIVND (reference sequence). This CDR3 spans 14 amino acids. The CDR3 is CASSVDRVTYGYTF.

This clonotype registers medium-sized by frequency. The V and J genes are TRBV18 and TRBJ2-7; TCRdb designates TRBD1, a call that cannot be tested without DNA. The CDR3 is 13 residues long. The germline V gene encodes CDR1 KGHSH and CDR2 LQKENI. CDR3 amino acids: CASSDGATYEQYF.

This clonotype ranks as large in terms of frequency. This chain links TRBV29-1 with TRBJ2-1; no DNA is available, so the TRBD2 call from TCRdb remains unchecked. The CDR3 length is 12 residues. CDR1 SQVTM and CDR2 ANQGSEA come from the germline V gene. The CDR3 region is CSVAAWDNEQFF.

The CDR3 region is CAWRTGTSSGNTIYF. This sequence joins TRBV30 and TRBJ1-3; TCRdb reports TRBD1, a call that lacks DNA to check it against. Germline-derived CDR1 and CDR2 are GTSNPN and SVGIG (reference sequence). This CDR3 region has 15 residues.

V and J are TRBV7-9 and TRBJ2-5; TCRdb's D call, TRBD1, is unchecked because there is no DNA. Germline CDR1 SEHNR, CDR2 FQNEAQ (reference sequence). This CDR3 comprises 14 residues. CDR3 sequence: CASSLDSNRETQYF.

The J gene is TRBJ2-5, the V gene TRBV6-1. Per the germline V gene, CDR1 is MNHNS and CDR2 is SASEGT. The CDR3 covers 12 residues. The CDR3 region is CASTTKPETQYF.

The chain couples TRBV7-6 to TRBJ2-5. This CDR3 is 12 amino acids long. The germline V gene encodes CDR1 SGHVS and CDR2 FNYEAQ. CDR3 amino acids: CASSLRQETQYF.